Reported below is one T cell receptor (beta chain). Its antigen is unidentified. PCR amplification relied on 60 Vbeta primers (plus 13 Jbeta primers). Measured with immunoSEQ multiplex PCR; TCRdb has only the in-frame clones, and not every one. The table includes 100,000 or so clones, roughly 80% detected once. Trimming pared 0 bases from V and 3 bases from J, leaving 6 bases between. The CDR3 is made up of 13 amino acids. Looked up from germline, CDR1 is SGDLS and CDR2 is YYNGEE. The data originate from a study of cytomegalovirus exposure and HLA in healthy donors. Whole-study findings and limits: Sequencing likely generated an artifact that appeared as a cluster of highly shared sequence variants. It was confirmed in vitro that a few of the CMV-associated chains were specific for CMV antigens.

The J gene is TRBJ1-1, the V gene TRBV9; D is ambiguous. Sample: PBMCs. The TCR comes from a man younger than 40 in good health and CMV-seropositive. This chain's CDR3 is CASSVGGDTEAFF. The CDR3 bases are TGTGCCAGCAGCGTAGGAGGAGACACTGAAGCTTTCTTT.